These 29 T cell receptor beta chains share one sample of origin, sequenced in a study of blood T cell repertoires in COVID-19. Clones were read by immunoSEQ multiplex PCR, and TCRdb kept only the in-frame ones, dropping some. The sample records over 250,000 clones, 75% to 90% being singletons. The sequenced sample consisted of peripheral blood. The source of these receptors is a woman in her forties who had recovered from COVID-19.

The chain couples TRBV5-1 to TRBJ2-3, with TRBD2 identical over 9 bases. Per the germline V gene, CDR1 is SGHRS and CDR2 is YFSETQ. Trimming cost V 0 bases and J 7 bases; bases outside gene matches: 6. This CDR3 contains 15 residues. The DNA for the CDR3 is TGCGCCAGCAGCTTGGGCGGGGGGGGCCTCAATACGCAGTATTTT. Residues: CASSLGGGGLNTQYF.

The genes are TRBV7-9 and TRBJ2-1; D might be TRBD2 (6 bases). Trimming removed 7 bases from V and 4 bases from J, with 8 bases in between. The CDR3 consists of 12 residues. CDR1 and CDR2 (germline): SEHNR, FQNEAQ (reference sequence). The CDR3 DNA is TGTGCCAGCACGGGGGAGTACAATGAGCAGTTCTTC. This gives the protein CASTGEYNEQFF.

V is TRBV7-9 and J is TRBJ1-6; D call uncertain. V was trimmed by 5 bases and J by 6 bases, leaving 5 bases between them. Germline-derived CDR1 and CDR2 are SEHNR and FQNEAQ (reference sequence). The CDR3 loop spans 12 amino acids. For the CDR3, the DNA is TGTGCCAGCAGCCAGGTTAATTCACCCCTCCACTTT. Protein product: CASSQVNSPLHF.

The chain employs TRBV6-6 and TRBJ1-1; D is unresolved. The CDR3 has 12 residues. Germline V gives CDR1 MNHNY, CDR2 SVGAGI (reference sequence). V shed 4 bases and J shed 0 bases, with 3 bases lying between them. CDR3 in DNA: TGTGCCAGCAGTTCTATGAACACTGAAGCTTTCTTT. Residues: CASSSMNTEAFF.

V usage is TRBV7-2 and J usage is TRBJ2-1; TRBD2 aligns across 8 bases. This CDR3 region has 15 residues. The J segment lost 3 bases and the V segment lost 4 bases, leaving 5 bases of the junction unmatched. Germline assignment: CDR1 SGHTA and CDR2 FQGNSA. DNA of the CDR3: TGTGCCAGCAGCTGGCGGGGGGCCCTCTACAATGAGCAGTTCTTC. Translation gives CASSWRGALYNEQFF.

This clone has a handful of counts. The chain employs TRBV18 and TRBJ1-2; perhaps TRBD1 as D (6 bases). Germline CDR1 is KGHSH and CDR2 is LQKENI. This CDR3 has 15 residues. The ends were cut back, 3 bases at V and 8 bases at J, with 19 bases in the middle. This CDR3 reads CASSPPEGELWGYTF. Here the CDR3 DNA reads TGTGCCAGCTCACCCCCTGAGGGGGAACTATGGGGCTACACCTTC.

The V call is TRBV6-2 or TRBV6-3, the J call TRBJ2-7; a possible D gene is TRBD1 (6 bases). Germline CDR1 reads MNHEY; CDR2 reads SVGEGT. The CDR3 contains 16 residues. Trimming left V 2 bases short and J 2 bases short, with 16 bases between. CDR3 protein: CASSYTWTDPTYEQYF. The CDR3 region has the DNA TGTGCCAGCAGTTACACGTGGACAGACCCTACCTACGAGCAGTACTTC.

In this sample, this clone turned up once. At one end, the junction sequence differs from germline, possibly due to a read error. The CDR3: CASSPGNREYEQYF. The CDR3 DNA reads as TGTGCTAGCAGCCCCGGGAACAGAGAGTACGAGCAGTACTTC. This sequence joins TRBV7-7 and TRBJ2-7, with D possibly being TRBD2 (5 bases). The CDR3 sequence is 14 residues long. Germline CDR1 reads SSHAT; CDR2 reads FNYEAQ (reference sequence).

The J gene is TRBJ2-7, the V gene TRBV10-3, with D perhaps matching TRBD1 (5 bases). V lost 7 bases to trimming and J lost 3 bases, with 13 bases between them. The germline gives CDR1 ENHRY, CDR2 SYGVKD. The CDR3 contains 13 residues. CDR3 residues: CAITEDRNYEQYF. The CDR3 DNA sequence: TGTGCCATCACCGAAGACAGAAACTACGAGCAGTACTTC.

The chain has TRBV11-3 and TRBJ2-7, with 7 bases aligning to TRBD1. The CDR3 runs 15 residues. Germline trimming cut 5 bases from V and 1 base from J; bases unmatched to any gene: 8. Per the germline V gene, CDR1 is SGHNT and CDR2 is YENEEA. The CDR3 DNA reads TGTGCCAGCAGCCCGTACCCGGGACAGTCCTACGAGCAGTACTTC. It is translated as CASSPYPGQSYEQYF.

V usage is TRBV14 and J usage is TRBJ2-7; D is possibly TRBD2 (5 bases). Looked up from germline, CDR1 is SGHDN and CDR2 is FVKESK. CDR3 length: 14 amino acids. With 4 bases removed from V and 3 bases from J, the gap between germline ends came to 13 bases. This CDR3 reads CASSPGNWFYEQYF. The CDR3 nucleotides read TGTGCCAGCAGCCCGGGAAATTGGTTCTACGAGCAGTACTTC. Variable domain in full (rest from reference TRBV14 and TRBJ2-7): EAGVTQFPSHSVIEKGQTVTLRCDPISGHDNLYWYRRVMGKEIKFLLHFVKESKQDESGMPNNRFLAERTGGTYSTLKVQPAELEDSGVYFCASSPGNWFYEQYFGPGTRLTVT.

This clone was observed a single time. Written as DNA, the CDR3 is TGTGCCAGCAGTACAGGGTGGGGAGATTTGGGCAATCAGCCCCAGCATTTT. Translating gives CASSTGWGDLGNQPQHF. This chain connects TRBV6-2 or TRBV6-3 to TRBJ1-5; D perhaps matches TRBD1 (6 bases). The ends were cut back, 5 bases at V and 2 bases at J, with 19 bases in the middle. Germline V CDR1 and CDR2: MNHEY, SVGEGT. The CDR3 runs 17 residues.

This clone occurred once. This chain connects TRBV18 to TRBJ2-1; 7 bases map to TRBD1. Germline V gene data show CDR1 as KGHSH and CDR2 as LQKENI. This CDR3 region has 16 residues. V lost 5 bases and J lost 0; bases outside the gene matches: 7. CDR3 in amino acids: CASSTRTGPSYNEQFF. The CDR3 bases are TGTGCCAGCTCAACCAGGACAGGCCCCTCCTACAATGAGCAGTTCTTC.

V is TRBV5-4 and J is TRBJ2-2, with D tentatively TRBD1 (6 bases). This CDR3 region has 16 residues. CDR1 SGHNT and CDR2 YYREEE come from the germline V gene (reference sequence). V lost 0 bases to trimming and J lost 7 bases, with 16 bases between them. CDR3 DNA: TGTGCCAGCAGCTTGGCCTGGGGGCCACTTGGCGGGGAGCTGTTTTTT. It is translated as CASSLAWGPLGGELFF. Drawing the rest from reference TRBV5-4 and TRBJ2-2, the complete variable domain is ETGVTQSPTHLIKTRGQQVTLRCSSQSGHNTVSWYQQALGQGPQFIFQYYREEENGRGNFPPRFSGLQFPNYSSELNVNALELDDSALYLCASSLAWGPLGGELFFGEGSRLTVL.

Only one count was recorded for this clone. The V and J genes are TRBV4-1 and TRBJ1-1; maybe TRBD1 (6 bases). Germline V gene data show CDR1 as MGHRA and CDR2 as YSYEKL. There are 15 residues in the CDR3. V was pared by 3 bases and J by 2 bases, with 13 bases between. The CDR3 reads CASSQAGAHNTEAFF. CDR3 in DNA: TGCGCCAGCAGCCAGGCGGGGGCCCATAACACTGAAGCTTTCTTT.

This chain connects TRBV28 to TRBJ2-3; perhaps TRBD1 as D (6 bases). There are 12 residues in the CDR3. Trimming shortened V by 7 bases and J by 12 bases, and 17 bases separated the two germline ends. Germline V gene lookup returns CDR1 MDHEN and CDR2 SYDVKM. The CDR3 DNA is TGTGCCAGCAATCCCGACAGGCCCCCTCAGTATTTT. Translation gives CASNPDRPPQYF.

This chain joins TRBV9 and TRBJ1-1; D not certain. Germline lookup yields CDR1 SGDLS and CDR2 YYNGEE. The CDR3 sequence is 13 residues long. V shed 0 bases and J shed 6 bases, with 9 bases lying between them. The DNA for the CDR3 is TGTGCCAGCAGCGTAGAACGGTACTCTGAAGCTTTCTTT. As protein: CASSVERYSEAFF.

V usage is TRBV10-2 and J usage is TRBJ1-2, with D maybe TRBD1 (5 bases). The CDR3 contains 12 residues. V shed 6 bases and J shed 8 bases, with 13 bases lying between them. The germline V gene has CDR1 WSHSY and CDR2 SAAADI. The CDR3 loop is CASRGPNRGYTF. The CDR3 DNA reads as TGCGCCAGCAGAGGACCGAACAGGGGCTACACCTTC.

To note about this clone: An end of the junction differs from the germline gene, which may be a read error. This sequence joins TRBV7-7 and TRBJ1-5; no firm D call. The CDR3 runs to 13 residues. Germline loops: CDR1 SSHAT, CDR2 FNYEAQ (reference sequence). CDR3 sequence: CASTRSGDQPQHF. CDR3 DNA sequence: TGTGCTAGCACCCGTTCCGGGGATCAGCCCCAGCATTTT. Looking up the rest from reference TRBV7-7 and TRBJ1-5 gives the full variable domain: GAGVSQSPRYKVTKRGQDVTLRCDPISSHATLYWYQQALGQGPEFLTYFNYEAQPDKSGLPSDRFSAERPEGSISTLTIQRTEQRDSAMYRCASTRSGDQPQHFGDGTRLSIL.

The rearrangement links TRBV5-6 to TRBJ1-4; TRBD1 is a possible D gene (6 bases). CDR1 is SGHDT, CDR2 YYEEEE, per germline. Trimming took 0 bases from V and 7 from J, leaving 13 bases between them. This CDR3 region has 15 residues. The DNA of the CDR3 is TGTGCCAGCAGCTTGGTGGGCTCAGGGGCTGAAAAACTGTTTTTT. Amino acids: CASSLVGSGAEKLFF.

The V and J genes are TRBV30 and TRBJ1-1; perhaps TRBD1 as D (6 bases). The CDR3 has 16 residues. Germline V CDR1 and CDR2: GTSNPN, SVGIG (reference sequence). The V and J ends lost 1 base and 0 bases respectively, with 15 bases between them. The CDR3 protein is CAWSATPTGMNTEAFF. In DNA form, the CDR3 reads TGTGCCTGGAGTGCAACCCCGACAGGAATGAACACTGAAGCTTTCTTT.

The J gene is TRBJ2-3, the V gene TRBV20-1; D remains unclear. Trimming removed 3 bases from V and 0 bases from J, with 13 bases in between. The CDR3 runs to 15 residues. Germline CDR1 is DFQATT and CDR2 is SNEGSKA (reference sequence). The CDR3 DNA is TGCAGTGCTAGTTTTCTTGTCGTGAGCACAGATACGCAGTATTTT. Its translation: CSASFLVVSTDTQYF.

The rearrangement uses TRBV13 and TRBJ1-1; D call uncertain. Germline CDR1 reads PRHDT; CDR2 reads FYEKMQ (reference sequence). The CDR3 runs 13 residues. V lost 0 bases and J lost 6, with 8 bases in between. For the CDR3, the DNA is TGTGCCAGCAGCTTAGGGGGTACAGCTGAAGCTTTCTTT. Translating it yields CASSLGGTAEAFF. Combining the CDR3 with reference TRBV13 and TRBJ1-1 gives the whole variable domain AAGVIQSPRHLIKEKRETATLKCYPIPRHDTVYWYQQGPGQDPQFLISFYEKMQSDKGSIPDRFSAQQFSDYHSELNMSSLELGDSALYFCASSLGGTAEAFFGQGTRLTVV.

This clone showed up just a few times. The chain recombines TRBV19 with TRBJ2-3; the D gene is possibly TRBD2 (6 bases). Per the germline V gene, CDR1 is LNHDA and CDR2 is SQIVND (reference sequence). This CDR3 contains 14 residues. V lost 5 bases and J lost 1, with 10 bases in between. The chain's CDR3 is CASSRDFRTDTQYF. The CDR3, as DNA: TGTGCCAGTAGTCGGGACTTTCGCACAGATACGCAGTATTTT.

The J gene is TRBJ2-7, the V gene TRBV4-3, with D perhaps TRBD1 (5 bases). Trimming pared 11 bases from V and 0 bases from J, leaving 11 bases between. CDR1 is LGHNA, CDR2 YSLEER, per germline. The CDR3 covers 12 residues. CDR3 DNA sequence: TGCGCCCCAGGGAAGAGCTCCTACGAGCAGTACTTC. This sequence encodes CAPGKSSYEQYF.

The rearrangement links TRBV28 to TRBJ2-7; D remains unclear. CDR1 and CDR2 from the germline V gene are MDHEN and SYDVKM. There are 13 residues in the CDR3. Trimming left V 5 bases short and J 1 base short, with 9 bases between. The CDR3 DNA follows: TGTGCCAGCAGTATCGGTGTTTCCTACGAGCAGTACTTC. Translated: CASSIGVSYEQYF.

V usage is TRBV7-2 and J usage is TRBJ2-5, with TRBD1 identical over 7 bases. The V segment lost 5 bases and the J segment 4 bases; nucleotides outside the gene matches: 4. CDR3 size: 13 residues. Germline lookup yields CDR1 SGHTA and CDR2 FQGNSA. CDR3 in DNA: TGTGCCAGCAGCGCAACAGGGGCAGAGACCCAGTACTTC. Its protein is CASSATGAETQYF.

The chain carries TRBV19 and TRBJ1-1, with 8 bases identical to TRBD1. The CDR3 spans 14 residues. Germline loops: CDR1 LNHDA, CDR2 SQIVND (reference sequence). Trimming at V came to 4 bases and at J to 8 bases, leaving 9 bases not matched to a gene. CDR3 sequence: CASSTRPTGAEAFF. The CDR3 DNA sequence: TGTGCCAGTAGTACCCGCCCGACAGGGGCGGAAGCTTTCTTT.

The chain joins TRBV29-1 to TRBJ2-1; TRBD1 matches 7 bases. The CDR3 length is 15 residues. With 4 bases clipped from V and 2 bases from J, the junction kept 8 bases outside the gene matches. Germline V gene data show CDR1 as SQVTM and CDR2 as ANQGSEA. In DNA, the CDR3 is TGCAGCGTTGTCCCCTTGACAGGGACCTACAATGAGCAGTTCTTC. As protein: CSVVPLTGTYNEQFF.